Following are 32 T cell receptor beta chains from one sample sequenced in a study of spatial heterogeneity in lung cancer. Time point of the sample: sample taken at primary tumor resection. TCRdb recomputed calls from the 5' RACE reads with MiXCR, one row per CDR3 protein. The profile shows 23,000 or so distinct CDR3 sequences, 7% of them singletons. Sequencing was performed on PBMCs, taken at surgery. Every receptor here comes from a male donor with early-stage non-small cell lung cancer.

This clonotype showed up many times. The gene calls are TRBV10-3 and TRBJ1-2; 7 nucleotides match TRBD1. CDR3 length: 13 residues. Germline V CDR1 and CDR2: ENHRY, SYGVKD. V shed 6 bases and J 3 bases; nucleotides not matched to a gene: 4. The CDR3 nucleotides are TGTGCCATCAGGGACAGGTCCGACTATGGCTACACCTTC. It specifies CAIRDRSDYGYTF.

In its sample, this clonotype was seen a few times. This chain links TRBV20-1 with TRBJ2-7, with 9 bases that match TRBD1. After removal of 2 bases from V and 2 bases from J, the junction contained 4 bases not matched to a gene. Germline loops: CDR1 DFQATT, CDR2 SNEGSKA (reference sequence). The CDR3 has 14 amino acids. CDR3 residues: CSARRTGATYEQYF. The CDR3 DNA is TGCAGTGCTAGAAGGACAGGGGCGACCTACGAGCAGTACTTC.

This clonotype was recorded many times. V usage is TRBV2 and J usage is TRBJ2-3; tentatively, D is TRBD2 (6 bases). Trimming removed 4 bases from V and 1 base from J, with 9 bases in between. From germline, CDR1 is SNHLY and CDR2 FYNNEI. The CDR3 loop spans 14 amino acids. For the CDR3, the DNA is TGTGCCAGCAGTGGGGACTCCCGCACAGATACGCAGTATTTT. It codes for CASSGDSRTDTQYF.

In this sample, this clonotype is medium-sized. V usage is TRBV4-1 and J usage is TRBJ2-7, with TRBD1 matching 9 bases. The CDR3 covers 14 residues. V lost 4 bases and J lost 2; bases outside the gene matches: 3. Looked up from germline, CDR1 is MGHRA and CDR2 is YSYEKL. In nucleotides, the CDR3 is TGCGCCAGCAGCCTGGACAGGGGCGCCTACGAGCAGTACGTC. It encodes CASSLDRGAYEQYV.

This clonotype is categorized as medium-sized (0.01 to 0.1%). This chain joins TRBV20-1 and TRBJ2-1; 8 nucleotides align to TRBD2. From germline, CDR1 is DFQATT and CDR2 SNEGSKA (reference sequence). With V trimmed by 0 bases and J by 6 bases, 7 bases remained unmatched. The CDR3 sequence is 15 residues long. As DNA, the CDR3 is TGCAGTGCTAGAGATGGGAGCGGGAGTGGCAATGAGCAGTTCTTC. Translation: CSARDGSGSGNEQFF.

This clonotype was seen many times. The chain is built from TRBV28 and TRBJ1-4; TRBD1 matches at 9 bases. Germline V gene lookup returns CDR1 MDHEN and CDR2 SYDVKM. The CDR3 is made up of 16 amino acids. The junction had 7 bases not matched to a gene; V was cut back by 1 base and J by 7 bases. The CDR3 is CASSLSYRGRGEKLFF. The DNA of the CDR3 is TGTGCCAGCAGTTTATCATACAGGGGGCGAGGTGAAAAACTGTTTTTT.

The gene calls are TRBV12-3 or TRBV12-4 and TRBJ1-5; D not certain. The CDR3 covers 13 residues. V lost 6 bases and J 0 bases, leaving 6 bases between the germline ends. As DNA, the CDR3 is TGTGCCAGCAGCTCCTTTAGCAATCAGCCCCAGCATTTT. Its translation is CASSSFSNQPQHF.

The CDR3 sequence is CASSLPGGAADTQYF. CDR3 bases: TGTGCCAGCAGTTTGCCAGGGGGCGCGGCAGATACGCAGTATTTT. The J gene is TRBJ2-3, the V gene TRBV28, with 8 bases identical to TRBD1. Germline CDR1 reads MDHEN; CDR2 reads SYDVKM. CDR3 size: 15 residues. The trim removed 3 bases at V and 4 bases at J, leaving 6 bases unmatched.

The sample holds many counts of this clonotype. One end of the junction does not line up with germline, which may come from a read error. V and J are TRBV7-8 and TRBJ2-1; TRBD2 agrees at 9 bases. This CDR3 comprises 15 residues. Germline CDR1 and CDR2: SGHVS and FQNEAQ. Here the CDR3 DNA reads TGTGCCAGCAGCTTAAGGGGGGGGACTAGCAGCCGTTGGCTCTTC. Its translation is CASSLRGGTSSRWLF.

This clonotype is labeled medium-sized. The chain uses TRBV9 and TRBJ2-5; TRBD1 might be the D (5 bases). The V gene's germline CDR1 is SGDLS and CDR2 YYNGEE. The length of the CDR3 is 15 residues. The V gene lost 0 bases and the J gene lost 0 bases, with 9 bases spanning the gap. CDR3 in amino acids: CASSVAAGNQETQYF. Written as DNA, the CDR3 is TGTGCCAGCAGCGTAGCGGCAGGGAACCAAGAGACCCAGTACTTC.

This clonotype was counted between two and nine times. The chain links TRBV20-1 to TRBJ1-4; 9 nucleotides line up with TRBD1. J gave up 6 bases and V 5 bases, and 4 bases lay outside the gene matches. The CDR3 consists of 13 residues. Germline loops: CDR1 DFQATT, CDR2 SNEGSKA (reference sequence). The CDR3 sequence: CSALRDRDEKLFF. In nucleotides, the CDR3 is TGCAGTGCTCTCCGGGACAGGGATGAAAAACTGTTTTTT.

The table lists this clonotype with many counts. The V call is TRBV11-2, the J call TRBJ2-7; no definite D call. CDR3 length equals 13 residues. The germline V and J ends were trimmed by 3 bases and 4 bases, with 10 bases remaining between them. The germline V gene has CDR1 SGHAT and CDR2 FQNNGV. The CDR3 region is CASSFGRIYEQYF. CDR3 nucleotide sequence: TGTGCCAGCAGCTTTGGTCGGATTTACGAGCAGTACTTC.

This clonotype was counted at least ten times. The chain employs TRBV7-8 and TRBJ1-1, with TRBD1 as a possible D gene (6 bases). The CDR3 sequence is 13 residues long. Germline CDR1 reads SGHVS; CDR2 reads FQNEAQ. Trimming removed 4 bases from V and 6 bases from J, with 12 bases in between. The CDR3 loop reads CASSYTGYAEAFF. The DNA of the CDR3 is TGTGCCAGCAGCTACACAGGGTACGCTGAAGCTTTCTTT. The whole variable domain, remainder taken from reference TRBV7-8 and TRBJ1-1, is GAGVSQSPRYKVAKRGQDVALRCDPISGHVSLFWYQQALGQGPEFLTYFQNEAQLDKSGLPSDRFFAERPEGSVSTLKIQRTQQEDSAVYLCASSYTGYAEAFFGQGTRLTVV.

This clonotype was picked up many times. The V gene is TRBV5-4, the J gene TRBJ2-2; 12 nucleotides match TRBD1. The CDR3 consists of 16 residues. The junction had 3 bases not matched to a gene; V was cut back by 2 bases and J by 4 bases. Germline CDR1 is SGHNT and CDR2 is YYREEE (reference sequence). As DNA, the CDR3 is TGTGCCAGCAGCTTACCGGGACAGGGGGCCACCGGGGAGCTGTTTTTT. Amino acid sequence: CASSLPGQGATGELFF.

This clonotype has only a few counts. V gene TRBV20-1 combines with J gene TRBJ2-3, with D maybe TRBD2 (5 bases). The V gene lost 0 bases and the J gene lost 2 bases, with 12 bases spanning the gap. The CDR3 has 15 residues. From germline, CDR1 is DFQATT and CDR2 SNEGSKA (reference sequence). CDR3 region: CSARDVIALTDTQYF. CDR3 sequence (DNA): TGCAGTGCTAGAGATGTAATAGCGCTCACAGATACGCAGTATTTT.

There are a few counts of this clonotype. The V and J genes are TRBV5-1 and TRBJ2-3, with D unclear. Trimming shortened V by 0 bases and J by 9 bases, and 11 bases separated the two germline ends. The CDR3 runs 13 residues. The germline V gene encodes CDR1 SGHRS and CDR2 YFSETQ. The CDR3 loop is CASSLGDPLTQYF. The CDR3 DNA sequence: TGCGCCAGCAGCTTGGGGGATCCCTTGACGCAGTATTTT.

The sample holds many counts of this clonotype. The J gene is TRBJ2-6, the V gene TRBV7-9, with D possibly TRBD2 on 5 matching bases. Per germline, CDR1 SEHNR and CDR2 FQNEAQ (reference sequence). Trimming cost V 1 base and J 0 bases, with 16 bases left between them. The CDR3 has 19 amino acids. CDR3 sequence: CASSLVGVRIFSGANVLTF. CDR3 nucleotides: TGTGCCAGCAGCTTAGTGGGAGTACGGATATTCTCTGGGGCCAACGTCCTGACTTTC. Full variable domain (rest looked up from reference TRBV7-9 and TRBJ2-6): DTGVSQNPRHKITKRGQNVTFRCDPISEHNRLYWYRQTLGQGPEFLTYFQNEAQLEKSRLLSDRFSAERPKGSFSTLEIQRTEQGDSAMYLCASSLVGVRIFSGANVLTFGAGSRLTVL.

The chain couples TRBV7-3 to TRBJ2-1, with 7 nucleotides matching TRBD2. V dropped 5 bases and J dropped 0; count of bases not matched to a gene: 4. Looked up from germline, CDR1 is SGHTA and CDR2 is FQGTGA. The CDR3 loop spans 15 amino acids. The CDR3 spells CASSPGLFSYNEQFF. The CDR3 DNA reads as TGTGCCAGCAGCCCGGGACTATTCTCCTACAATGAGCAGTTCTTC.

With regard to this clonotype: A much larger clone lies one base from this, so it may be a read error. The chain links TRBV28 to TRBJ1-5; 8 bases map to TRBD1. The CDR3 covers 15 residues. Per germline, CDR1 MDHEN and CDR2 SYDVKM. The CDR3 sequence: CASSRQGALRGPRHF. The CDR3 DNA is TGTGCCAGCAGCCGCCAGGGGGCCCTTAGGGGGCCCCGGCATTTT.

CDR3 sequence reads: CASSYPGTVGSGANVLTF. The CDR3 region has the DNA TGTGCCAGCAGTTACCCGGGGACGGTTGGCTCTGGGGCCAACGTCCTGACTTTC. The chain couples TRBV6-6 to TRBJ2-6; D is possibly TRBD1 or TRBD2 (5 bases each). This CDR3 is built from 18 residues. Germline CDR1 is MNHNY and CDR2 is SVGAGI (reference sequence). V lost 2 bases to trimming and J lost 0 bases, with 14 bases between them.

This clonotype turned up a few times. The J gene is TRBJ1-5, the V gene TRBV5-6; D is ambiguous. The V end lost 2 bases, the J end lost 2 bases, and 11 bases lay between the germline ends. The germline V gene has CDR1 SGHDT and CDR2 YYEEEE. The CDR3 is made up of 15 amino acids. The CDR3 here is CASSLGGFGNQPQHF. In DNA, the CDR3 is TGTGCCAGCAGCTTAGGAGGGTTTGGCAATCAGCCCCAGCATTTT. Full variable domain (remainder filled in from reference TRBV5-6 and TRBJ1-5): DAGVTQSPTHLIKTRGQQVTLRCSPKSGHDTVSWYQQALGQGPQFIFQYYEEEERQRGNFPDRFSGHQFPNYSSELNVNALLLGDSALYLCASSLGGFGNQPQHFGDGTRLSIL.

The CDR3 reads CASSGDRERTGELFF. The CDR3 bases are TGTGCCAGCAGCGGAGACAGGGAAAGAACCGGGGAGCTGTTTTTT. The chain uses TRBV27 and TRBJ2-2, with 7 nucleotides matching TRBD1. Germline V gives CDR1 MNHEY, CDR2 SMNVEV (reference sequence). With 6 bases clipped from V and 5 bases from J, the junction kept 9 bases outside the gene matches. CDR3 length equals 15 residues.

Many counts were recorded for this clonotype. This chain connects TRBV11-2 to TRBJ2-3; 7 bases are a match to TRBD1. Germline V gene sequence: CDR1 SGHAT, CDR2 FQNNGV. The CDR3 is 17 amino acids. With V trimmed by 4 bases and J by 2 bases, 12 bases remained unmatched. Written as DNA, the CDR3 is TGTGCCAGCAGCTCCAAACTACAGGGGTATGACACAGATACGCAGTATTTT. Its protein is CASSSKLQGYDTDTQYF. Filled out from reference TRBV11-2 and TRBJ2-3, the complete variable domain reads EAGVAQSPRYKIIEKRQSVAFWCNPISGHATLYWYQQILGQGPKLLIQFQNNGVVDDSQLPKDRFSAERLKGVDSTLKIQPAKLEDSAVYLCASSSKLQGYDTDTQYFGPGTRLTVL.

Ten or more counts support this clonotype. The chain uses TRBV20-1 and TRBJ1-1, with D unresolved. Germline loops: CDR1 DFQATT, CDR2 SNEGSKA (reference sequence). This CDR3 has 12 residues. V was trimmed by 5 bases and J by 3 bases, leaving 10 bases between them. The CDR3 bases are TGCAGTGCTCCTGGCCGGGACACTGAAGCTTTCTTT. Its protein is CSAPGRDTEAFF.

In this sample, this clonotype turned up a few times. This chain uses TRBV20-1 with TRBJ2-3; TRBD2 might be the D (6 bases). This CDR3 spans 15 amino acids. V was shortened by 3 bases and J by 3 bases, with 16 bases between the two germline ends. The germline V gene encodes CDR1 DFQATT and CDR2 SNEGSKA (reference sequence). In DNA, the CDR3 is TGCAGTGCTAGGGGGCCTGGCGGGGAAACAGATACGCAGTATTTT. Translating gives CSARGPGGETDTQYF.

CDR3 residues: CSARDSARGQDNSPLHF. CDR3 nucleotides: TGCAGTGCTAGAGATTCGGCCAGGGGGCAAGATAATTCACCCCTCCACTTT. This chain links TRBV20-1 with TRBJ1-6; TRBD1 agrees at 8 bases. The CDR3 is 17 amino acids. Germline V gene lookup returns CDR1 DFQATT and CDR2 SNEGSKA (reference sequence). The ends lost 0 bases at V and 5 bases at J; junction bases unmatched: 9.

This clonotype was detected ten times or more. The V and J genes are TRBV20-1 and TRBJ1-1; 8 bases are shared with TRBD1. Trimming cost V 5 bases and J 7 bases; bases outside gene matches: 0. This CDR3 comprises 10 residues. CDR1 is DFQATT and CDR2 is SNEGSKA in the germline V gene (reference sequence). The CDR3 here is CSAGQGEAFF. CDR3 in DNA: TGCAGTGCTGGACAGGGTGAAGCTTTCTTT.

This clonotype was detected a few times. The chain recombines TRBV10-3 with TRBJ1-4; a weak D match, TRBD1 (5 bases). The CDR3 contains 14 residues. Germline CDR1 and CDR2: ENHRY and SYGVKD. V was clipped by 2 bases and J by 5 bases, with 9 bases between them. CDR3 DNA sequence: TGTGCCATCAGTGAGAGGGGCGGCAATGAAAAACTGTTTTTT. Translation: CAISERGGNEKLFF.

The V call is TRBV3-1, the J call TRBJ2-6; 14 bases are a match to TRBD2. Germline V lookup: CDR1 LGHDT, CDR2 YNNKEL (reference sequence). This CDR3 is built from 17 residues. With V trimmed by 4 bases and J by 2 bases, 1 base remained unmatched. CDR3 sequence (DNA): TGTGCCAGCAGCCCGGGACTAGCGGGAGCTGGGGCCAACGTCCTGACTTTC. The encoded protein is CASSPGLAGAGANVLTF.

This clonotype has a count of ten or more. This chain connects TRBV11-2 to TRBJ1-1; TRBD1 might be the D (5 bases). Looked up from germline, CDR1 is SGHAT and CDR2 is FQNNGV. CDR3 size: 13 residues. The V end lost 5 bases, the J end lost 11 bases, and 18 bases lay between the germline ends. CDR3 DNA sequence: TGTGCCAGCAGCCTTCCTTTCAGGGCGGACGCTTTCTTT. This translates into CASSLPFRADAFF.

In its sample, this clonotype was seen a few times. The chain carries TRBV2 and TRBJ2-5, with 7 bases that match TRBD2. There are 15 residues in the CDR3. Losses at the gene ends were 2 bases for V and 2 bases for J; bases not matched to a gene: 5. The germline V gene has CDR1 SNHLY and CDR2 FYNNEI. CDR3: CASSESPSGQETQYF. The CDR3, as DNA: TGTGCCAGCAGTGAATCACCTAGCGGACAAGAGACCCAGTACTTC.

This clonotype showed up many times. The chain combines TRBV7-2 with TRBJ1-1; D possibly corresponds to TRBD1 (5 bases). Looked up from germline, CDR1 is SGHTA and CDR2 is FQGNSA. Between the trimmed V and J ends, which lost 0 bases and 5 bases, there was a span of 13 bases. The CDR3 extends over 15 amino acids. The CDR3 here is CASSLATTAGTEAFF. CDR3 in DNA: TGTGCCAGCAGCTTAGCAACGACAGCCGGGACTGAAGCTTTCTTT.